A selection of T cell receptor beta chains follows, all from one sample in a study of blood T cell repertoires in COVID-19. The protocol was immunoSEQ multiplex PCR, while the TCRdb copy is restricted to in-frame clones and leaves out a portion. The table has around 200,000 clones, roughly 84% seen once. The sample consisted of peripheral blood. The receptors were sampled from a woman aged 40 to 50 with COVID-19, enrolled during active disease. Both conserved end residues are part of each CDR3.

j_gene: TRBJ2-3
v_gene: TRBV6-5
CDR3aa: CASSLLAGGSTDTQYF

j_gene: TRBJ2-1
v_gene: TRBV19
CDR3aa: CASSTGTSGITEQFF

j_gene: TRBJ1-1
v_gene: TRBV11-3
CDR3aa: CASSSYRGAEAFF

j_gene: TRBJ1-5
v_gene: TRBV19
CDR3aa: CASSIDSSHSNQPQHF

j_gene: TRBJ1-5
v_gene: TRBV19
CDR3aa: CASSRAEGQPQHF

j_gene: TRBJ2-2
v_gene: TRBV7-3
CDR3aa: CASSWDSETGELFF

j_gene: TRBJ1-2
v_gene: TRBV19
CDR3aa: CATQQGWLSYTF

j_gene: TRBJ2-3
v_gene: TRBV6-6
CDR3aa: CASSYSQFTDTQYF

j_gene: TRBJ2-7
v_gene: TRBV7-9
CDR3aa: CASSLALGQHSYEQYF

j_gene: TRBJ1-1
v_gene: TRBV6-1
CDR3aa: CASSEAGGTEAFF

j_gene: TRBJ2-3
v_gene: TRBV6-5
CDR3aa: CASRLTADGTDTQYF

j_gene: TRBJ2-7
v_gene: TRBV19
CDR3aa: CASSPGEGYEQYF

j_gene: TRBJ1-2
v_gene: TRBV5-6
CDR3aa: CASSLQTGTYTF

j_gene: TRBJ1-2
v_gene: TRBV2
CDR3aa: CASSLRDRGTGYTF

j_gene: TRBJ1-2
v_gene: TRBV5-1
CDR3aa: CASKRGINYGYTF

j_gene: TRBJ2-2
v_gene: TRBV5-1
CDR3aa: CASSPKSGKNTGELFF

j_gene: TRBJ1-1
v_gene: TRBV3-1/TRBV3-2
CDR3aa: CASSQARQGAAFF

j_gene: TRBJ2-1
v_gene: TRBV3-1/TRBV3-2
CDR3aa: CASSQVGGYNEQFF

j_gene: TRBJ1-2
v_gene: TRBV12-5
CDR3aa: CASGFGTGAYGYTF

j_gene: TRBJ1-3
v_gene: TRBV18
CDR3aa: CASSPQTGSGNTIYF

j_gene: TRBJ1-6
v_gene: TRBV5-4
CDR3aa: CASSRRQGQGNSPLHF

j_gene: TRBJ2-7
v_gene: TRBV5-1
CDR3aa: CASSLLPGTGVSYEQYF